This entry describes one TCR beta chain. Its antigen is not identified. This was the immunoSEQ version 4 assay in survey mode. The method was immunoSEQ multiplex PCR; TCRdb's version includes in-frame clones alone and lacks a portion of them. The table shows 37,000 or so clones, with 80% to 90% occurring only once. The sample belongs to a study of persistence of HIV-infected CD4 T cells. This nonspecific control used anti-CD3/anti-CD28 bead stimulation of CD4+ T cells. Sorting selected CD4+ T cells upregulating both CD40 ligand and CD69. Suppressive ART was started during chronic HIV-1 infection in these adults. Germline CDR1 reads GTSNPN; CDR2 reads SVGIG (reference sequence). The CDR3 runs 13 residues. V dropped 8 bases and J dropped 2; count of bases not matched to a gene: 6.

Here the sequenced sample was CD4+ T cells sorted from PBMCs after approximately 19-hour stimulation, taken from a patient who received antiretroviral therapy. This chain joins TRBV30 and TRBJ2-5; TRBD1 matches 9 bases. This clonotype originated in an adult man with HIV who was CMV-seropositive. CDR3 nucleotides: TGTGCCCACAAACAGGGGGCTCAAGAGACCCAGTACTTC. The encoded protein is CAHKQGAQETQYF.